A selection of T cell receptor beta chains follows, all from one sample in a study of cytomegalovirus exposure and HLA in healthy donors. Generated by immunoSEQ multiplex PCR, the TCRdb table keeps only in-frame clones and is missing some. The data contain 130,000 to 150,000 clones, just under 85% of them singletons. Material for sequencing was PBMCs. These receptors came from a woman aged 55-70 years in good health and CMV-seropositive. The CDR3 runs from the conserved cysteine through the conserved F or W. A D gene is named only where the DNA matches it firmly. Size tells how often a clone was seen (once, few, many) or the class of an expanded clone, and some rows leave it out.

TRBD1,TRBV14,-,TRBJ1-1,TGTGCCAGCAGCCAAGTCAGGGGGGCTCAAGCTTTCTTT,CASSQVRGAQAFF
TRBD1,TRBV4-2,-,TRBJ2-7,TGTGCCAGCAGCCACACCCCCGGGACAGGGGTCTACGAGCAGTACTTC,CASSHTPGTGVYEQYF
-,TRBV5-6,few,TRBJ2-7,TGTGCCAGCAGCTATGGGGGGAACGAGCAGTACTTC,CASSYGGNEQYF
TRBD1,TRBV5-1,-,TRBJ2-5,TGCGCCAGCAGCTTAAGTCCGGCAGGGGGCCAAGAGACCCAGTACTTC,CASSLSPAGGQETQYF
TRBD1,TRBV6-1,-,TRBJ2-7,TGTGCCAGCAGTGGACAGGGGGCCCTCGACGAGCAGTACTTC,CASSGQGALDEQYF
TRBD1,TRBV7-9,-,TRBJ1-2,TGTGCCAGCAGCTTAACGGACAGGGAGTATGGCTACACCTTC,CASSLTDREYGYTF
TRBD2,TRBV5-1,once,TRBJ2-5,TGCGCCAGCAGCCCCGGGACGTATGCGGGAGGGAATCCAGAGACCCAGTACTTC,CASSPGTYAGGNPETQYF
-,TRBV19,-,TRBJ1-2,TGTGCCAGTAGTATACCCCAAAGAGAATACTATGGCTACACCTTC,CASSIPQREYYGYTF
TRBD2,TRBV4-3,-,TRBJ2-7,TGCGCCAGCAGCCAAGAGGCTAGCGGGACCTCCTACGAGCAGTACTTC,CASSQEASGTSYEQYF
-,TRBV29-1,few,TRBJ2-3,TGCAGCGTTGGTGGAGGAGAGTCTCGCACAGATACGCAGTATTTT,CSVGGGESRTDTQYF
TRBD1,TRBV10-2,-,TRBJ2-1,TGCGCCAGTGCCAGGACAGGGGGGATGGATGAGCAGTTCTTC,CASARTGGMDEQFF
-,TRBV27,once,TRBJ2-6,TGTGCCAGCAGTTTCTTTGGGGCCAACGTCCTGACTTTC,CASSFFGANVLTF
TRBD1,TRBV18,-,TRBJ1-3,TGTGCCAGCTCACCATCGATGACAGGGCCAGGAAACACCATATATTTT,CASSPSMTGPGNTIYF
-,TRBV30,-,TRBJ1-1,TGTGCCTGGATGAATTTCGGGATCAACACTGAAGCTTTCTTT,CAWMNFGINTEAFF
TRBD1,TRBV29-1,once,TRBJ1-1,TGCAGCGTTCGACAGGGGGGTGAAGCTTTCTTT,CSVRQGGEAFF
TRBD1,TRBV7-8,-,TRBJ1-5,TGTGCCAGCAACAGGGGGGGTCAGCCCCAGCATTTT,CASNRGGQPQHF
TRBD2,TRBV30,-,TRBJ2-7,TGTGCCTGGAAGGGTAGCGGGCTAACCTACGAGCAGTACTTC,CAWKGSGLTYEQYF
TRBD1,TRBV19,-,TRBJ1-1,TGTGCCAGTAGTCCGATATTACAGGGGGCGGACACTGAAGCTTTCTTT,CASSPILQGADTEAFF
TRBD1,TRBV7-3,-,TRBJ2-3,TGTGCCAGCAGCTCGGGACAGGGCAGAGATACGCAGTATTTT,CASSSGQGRDTQYF
-,TRBV28,-,TRBJ1-5,TGTGCCAGCAGCGCTCAGGGGAATCAGCCCCAGCATTTT,CASSAQGNQPQHF
TRBD1,TRBV29-1,-,TRBJ2-7,TGCAGGGGGACAGGGCCGGAATACGAGCAGTACTTC,CRGTGPEYEQYF
TRBD2,TRBV19,-,TRBJ2-7,TGTGCCAGTAGCCTGACTAGCGAGAGCTACGAGCAGTACTTC,CASSLTSESYEQYF
TRBD2,TRBV25-1,few,TRBJ2-3,TGTGCCAGCAGTGAGGGTATTAGCGGGATGAGGGGCACGCAGTATTTT,CASSEGISGMRGTQYF
-,TRBV18,once,TRBJ2-1,TGTGCCAGCTCACCACGGGTTAGCGTCTACAATGAGCAGTTCTTC,CASSPRVSVYNEQFF
-,TRBV29-1,-,TRBJ2-5,TGCAGCGTTGGAACTCAAGAGACCCAGTACTTC,CSVGTQETQYF
TRBD1,TRBV30,-,TRBJ2-2,TGTGCCTGGAGTGACAGGGGTAGCGGGGAGCTGTTTTTT,CAWSDRGSGELFF
-,TRBV30,-,TRBJ1-2,TGTGCCTGGAGTTCAGGGTTGAGCTATGGCTACACCTTC,CAWSSGLSYGYTF
TRBD1,TRBV5-5,-,TRBJ2-7,TGTGCCAGCAGCTTGACAGGGGAGAGCGAGCAGTACTTC,CASSLTGESEQYF
-,TRBV9,-,TRBJ2-2,TGTGCCAGCAGCGCGGCGCTAGCGGGACAGGGGGGGGAGCTGTTTTTT,CASSAALAGQGGELFF
TRBD2,TRBV4-2,once,TRBJ2-7,TGTGCCAGCAGCCAAGAGGGCGGGGGGCATCTCTACGAGCAGTACTTC,CASSQEGGGHLYEQYF
TRBD1,TRBV7-4,-,TRBJ1-3,TGTGCCAGCAGCTCACGGGACAGCCTCGGAAACACCATATATTTT,CASSSRDSLGNTIYF
TRBD1,TRBV28,few,TRBJ2-1,TGTGCCAGCAGTCCCCGGACAGGGCGGGGATATGAGCAGTTCTTC,CASSPRTGRGYEQFF
TRBD1,TRBV2,-,TRBJ1-2,TGTGCCAGCAGTGCCGGGACAGACTATGGCTACACCTTC,CASSAGTDYGYTF
TRBD2,TRBV30,-,TRBJ2-5,TGTGCCTGGAGTATCGCCGGGACTAGCGGGAGAGAGACCCAGTACTTC,CAWSIAGTSGRETQYF
-,TRBV13,-,TRBJ2-7,TGTGCCAGCAGAACCGGGGGAGTTTCCTACGAGCAGTACTTC,CASRTGGVSYEQYF
-,TRBV21-1,-,TRBJ2-1,TGTGCCAGCAGCAAAAGCGGGAGGCCGGTGGACAATGAGCAGTTCTTC,CASSKSGRPVDNEQFF
TRBD1,TRBV9,-,TRBJ1-2,TGTGCCAGCAGCCCCCGCAGGGGGGTTGGCTATGGCTACACCTTC,CASSPRRGVGYGYTF
TRBD1,TRBV29-1,-,TRBJ1-2,TGCAGCGGAAACACAGGGGGCGCGAATGGCTACACCTTC,CSGNTGGANGYTF
TRBD1,TRBV25-1,-,TRBJ2-5,TGTGCCAGCAGTGCACAGGGGTATGAGACCCAGTACTTC,CASSAQGYETQYF
-,TRBV6-6,-,TRBJ2-7,TGTGCCAGCAGTGACAGTTCCTACGAGCAGTACTTC,CASSDSSYEQYF
TRBD1,TRBV7-2,-,TRBJ2-7,TGTGCCAGCACCCTTGAGAGGGGGCGCTACGAGCAGTACTTC,CASTLERGRYEQYF
-,TRBV30,-,TRBJ2-2,TGTGCCTGGAGTAGAGGCACCGGGGAGCTGTTTTTT,CAWSRGTGELFF
-,TRBV5-4,-,TRBJ1-4,TGTGCCAGCAGCTTGTCTGCAGGGAATGAAAAACTGTTTTTT,CASSLSAGNEKLFF
-,TRBV15,few,TRBJ2-7,TGTGCCACCAGCAGCCTGCTAGGAACGTCCTACGAGCAGTACTTC,CATSSLLGTSYEQYF
TRBD2,TRBV11-3,-,TRBJ2-1,TGTGCCAGCAGCTCACGGACTAGCGGATACAATGAGCAGTTCTTC,CASSSRTSGYNEQFF
TRBD2,TRBV6-1,-,TRBJ2-7,TGTGCCAGCAGTGAGCGGACTAGCCTCTACGAGCAGTACTTC,CASSERTSLYEQYF
-,TRBV30,-,TRBJ1-5,TGTGCCTGGAGTAGGGGCAGGGGCTATAGCAATCAGCCCCAGCATTTT,CAWSRGRGYSNQPQHF
-,TRBV9,-,TRBJ2-6,TGTGCCAGTGAAACGGTCTCTGGGGCCAACGTCCTGACTTTC,CASETVSGANVLTF
-,TRBV19,-,TRBJ2-1,TGTGCCAGTAGGTCGGAGGGCTTTTACAATGAGCAGTTCTTC,CASRSEGFYNEQFF
TRBD2,TRBV11-2,-,TRBJ2-7,TGTGCCTCGGGGAGGGCAGCTACCTACGAGCAGTACTTC,CASGRAATYEQYF